A single sample is the source of the 13 T cell receptor beta chains below, sequenced in a study of cytomegalovirus exposure and HLA in healthy donors. Primers: 60 Vbeta forward and 13 Jbeta reverse. The repertoire was sequenced with immunoSEQ multiplex PCR; TCRdb's copy has only in-frame clones and lacks some. The sample includes about 150,000 clones, roughly 74% of them seen just once. Sequences were obtained from PBMCs. These receptors all come from a man aged 18-30 years in good health and CMV-seronegative.

This chain joins TRBV28 and TRBJ1-4; TRBD1 might be the D (6 bases). V was shortened by 4 bases and J by 0 bases, with 6 bases between the two germline ends. The germline CDR1 and CDR2 sequences are MDHEN and SYDVKM. The CDR3 spans 14 residues. CDR3: CASSYRATNEKLFF. CDR3 bases: TGTGCCAGCAGTTACAGGGCAACTAATGAAAAACTGTTTTTT.

The chain combines TRBV6-1 with TRBJ2-2, with TRBD1 matching over 7 bases. CDR1 MNHNS and CDR2 SASEGT come from the germline V gene. V shed 4 bases, J shed 0 bases, and the junction held 5 bases outside the gene matches. This CDR3 has 16 amino acids. CDR3 nucleotides: TGTGCCAGCAGTGCCATGACAGGGACGAACACCGGGGAGCTGTTTTTT. Amino acid sequence: CASSAMTGTNTGELFF.

Details on this clone: Sequence at one end of the junction differs from germline and may be a read error. The chain carries TRBV27 and TRBJ2-4; D is possibly TRBD2 (5 bases). Germline V lookup: CDR1 MNHEY, CDR2 SMNVEV (reference sequence). This CDR3 contains 19 residues. The CDR3 loop reads CASSLYGVQPILAKNSQYF. The CDR3 DNA reads TGTGCCAGCAGTTTATACGGGGTCCAACCGATTCTAGCCAAAAACAGTCAGTACTTC.

The V and J genes are TRBV7-9 and TRBJ1-1, with 10 bases that match TRBD1. The trim removed 4 bases at V and 5 bases at J, leaving 4 bases unmatched. The CDR3 runs 14 residues. Looked up from germline, CDR1 is SEHNR and CDR2 is FQNEAQ (reference sequence). The CDR3 loop is CASSSTGGRTEAFF. The CDR3 DNA is TGTGCCAGCAGCTCGACAGGGGGCCGAACTGAAGCTTTCTTT. Combining the CDR3 with reference TRBV7-9 and TRBJ1-1 gives the whole variable domain DTGVSQNPRHKITKRGQNVTFRCDPISEHNRLYWYRQTLGQGPEFLTYFQNEAQLEKSRLLSDRFSAERPKGSFSTLEIQRTEQGDSAMYLCASSSTGGRTEAFFGQGTRLTVV.

The CDR3 region is CAWSGPYNEQFF. The CDR3 DNA is TGTGCCTGGAGTGGGCCGTACAATGAGCAGTTCTTC. The V call is TRBV30, the J call TRBJ2-1; no firm D call. The CDR3 runs 12 residues. Per the germline V gene, CDR1 is GTSNPN and CDR2 is SVGIG (reference sequence). V lost 1 base and J lost 4, with 5 bases in between.

V and J are TRBV7-9 and TRBJ1-1; D might be TRBD1 (6 bases). Per the germline V gene, CDR1 is SEHNR and CDR2 is FQNEAQ (reference sequence). The CDR3 loop spans 14 amino acids. V was trimmed by 5 bases and J by 5 bases, leaving 15 bases between them. CDR3 in amino acids: CASSQTGSGTEAFF. CDR3 in DNA: TGTGCCAGCAGCCAAACAGGGTCCGGGACTGAAGCTTTCTTT.

The genes are TRBV6-1 and TRBJ2-2; possibly TRBD1 for D (5 bases). V lost 1 base to trimming and J lost 4 bases, with 10 bases between them. This CDR3 contains 15 residues. Germline loops: CDR1 MNHNS, CDR2 SASEGT. CDR3 amino acids: CASSEVGAVTGELFF. CDR3 DNA sequence: TGTGCCAGCAGTGAAGTAGGGGCCGTCACCGGGGAGCTGTTTTTT.

The genes are TRBV20-1 and TRBJ2-7; D is ambiguous. CDR3 length equals 11 residues. CDR1 and CDR2 (germline): DFQATT, SNEGSKA (reference sequence). The V end was cut by 2 bases, the J end by 7 bases, with 9 bases between. The CDR3 reads CSARSRGEQYF. Written as DNA, the CDR3 is TGCAGTGCTAGATCCCGCGGTGAGCAGTACTTC.

This rearrangement joins TRBV14 to TRBJ1-4; 8 bases agree with TRBD1. Germline values: CDR1 SGHDN, CDR2 FVKESK. The length of the CDR3 is 15 residues. V shed 6 bases, J shed 7 bases, and the junction held 10 bases outside the gene matches. CDR3 sequence: CASRMPDRGSEKLFF. The CDR3 DNA is TGTGCCAGCAGAATGCCCGACAGGGGTAGTGAAAAACTGTTTTTT.

The J gene is TRBJ2-7, the V gene TRBV18, with 9 bases identical to TRBD1. This CDR3 comprises 13 residues. V lost 6 bases, J lost 6 bases, and 6 bases stayed unmatched. The germline gives CDR1 KGHSH, CDR2 LQKENI. In DNA form, the CDR3 reads TGTGCCAGCTCCATCACAGGGGGCGGCGAGCAGTACGTC. Translating it yields CASSITGGGEQYV.

The chain uses TRBV28 and TRBJ1-1; 9 bases are shared with TRBD1. The CDR3 loop spans 16 amino acids. V lost 4 bases to trimming and J lost 1 base; unmatched junction nucleotides: 7. The germline V gene has CDR1 MDHEN and CDR2 SYDVKM. The chain's CDR3 is CASSSVQGAANTEAFF. Here the CDR3 DNA reads TGTGCCAGCAGTTCAGTACAGGGGGCAGCGAACACTGAAGCTTTCTTT.

V usage is TRBV5-1 and J usage is TRBJ1-3; perhaps TRBD1 as D (5 bases). From germline, CDR1 is SGHRS and CDR2 YFSETQ. The CDR3 length is 16 residues. Between the trimmed V and J ends, which lost 3 bases and 3 bases, there was a span of 16 bases. The DNA of the CDR3 is TGCGCCAGCAGCTCCCTGGGGGGGATAGATGGAAACACCATATATTTT. Its translation is CASSSLGGIDGNTIYF.

This chain links TRBV27 with TRBJ1-2; TRBD1 matches 8 bases. Trimming cost V 5 bases and J 5 bases; bases outside gene matches: 13. Germline V gene sequence: CDR1 MNHEY, CDR2 SMNVEV (reference sequence). The CDR3 loop spans 16 amino acids. Written as DNA, the CDR3 is TGTGCCAGCAGTCCACAACCCGGACAGGGTCCTTATGGCTACACCTTC. This sequence encodes CASSPQPGQGPYGYTF.